What follows are 22 T cell receptor beta chains derived from one specimen sequenced in a study of blood T cell repertoires in COVID-19. TCRdb's copy holds only in-frame clones and misses some; the assay was immunoSEQ multiplex PCR. Here the sample spans roughly 440,000 clones, 70% to 90% being singletons. Sequencing was done on a sample of peripheral blood. The source is a woman in her forties or fifties with COVID-19, enrolled during active disease.

CDR3 nucleotides: TGTGCCAGTAGTAATAGGAGGACGCGTCGGACAGACGAGCAGTACTTC. Encoded protein: CASSNRRTRRTDEQYF. The rearrangement joins TRBV19 to TRBJ2-7; tentatively, D is TRBD1 (6 bases). This CDR3 region has 16 residues. Trimming shortened V by 4 bases and J by 5 bases, and 21 bases separated the two germline ends. Germline V lookup: CDR1 LNHDA, CDR2 SQIVND (reference sequence).

This clone was detected only once. CDR3 DNA sequence: TGTGCCACCAGCAGAGTCATGAGTCGGGGGGGGAGGCAAGAGACCCAGTACTTC. Encoded protein: CATSRVMSRGGRQETQYF. The chain links TRBV15 to TRBJ2-5; 8 bases align to TRBD2. This CDR3 spans 18 amino acids. Looked up from germline, CDR1 is LNHNV and CDR2 is YYDKDF (reference sequence). V shed 1 base, J shed 2 bases, and the junction held 12 bases outside the gene matches. The full variable domain, with the rest looked up from reference TRBV15 and TRBJ2-5, is DAMVIQNPRYQVTQFGKPVTLSCSQTLNHNVMYWYQQKSSQAPKLLFHYYDKDFNNEADTPDNFQSRRPNTSFCFLDIRSPGLGDTAMYLCATSRVMSRGGRQETQYFGPGTRLLVL.

The chain carries TRBV7-2 and TRBJ2-3; 8 positions agree with TRBD1. J was trimmed by 4 bases and V by 5 bases; bases with no gene match: 5. CDR1 is SGHTA, CDR2 FQGNSA, per germline. The CDR3 runs to 14 residues. CDR3 nucleotide sequence: TGTGCCAGCAGCATCGACAGGGGCCCAGATACGCAGTATTTT. It translates to CASSIDRGPDTQYF.

The chain uses TRBV6-5 and TRBJ1-1; TRBD1 matches at 7 bases. This CDR3 has 14 residues. The junction had 5 bases not matched to a gene; V was cut back by 7 bases and J by 0 bases. The germline V gene encodes CDR1 MNHEY and CDR2 SVGAGI. CDR3 protein: CASTGQVMNTEAFF. CDR3 DNA: TGTGCCAGCACTGGACAGGTGATGAACACTGAAGCTTTCTTT.

The J gene is TRBJ1-4, the V gene TRBV7-8; D is unclear. The CDR3 totals 14 residues. Germline V gene sequence: CDR1 SGHVS, CDR2 FQNEAQ. With 2 bases removed from V and 10 bases from J, the gap between germline ends came to 14 bases. DNA for the CDR3: TGTGCCAGCAGCTTAAGCCGGGGAGCGGGAAAACTGTTTTTT. The encoded protein is CASSLSRGAGKLFF. Together with reference TRBV7-8 and TRBJ1-4, the CDR3 gives the full variable domain: GAGVSQSPRYKVAKRGQDVALRCDPISGHVSLFWYQQALGQGPEFLTYFQNEAQLDKSGLPSDRFFAERPEGSVSTLKIQRTQQEDSAVYLCASSLSRGAGKLFFGSGTQLSVL.

V is TRBV11-1 and J is TRBJ2-1, with 10 positions matching TRBD2. Germline CDR1 SGHAT, CDR2 FQDESV (reference sequence). The CDR3 covers 15 residues. Trimming took 5 bases from V and 4 from J; bases not matched to a gene: 5. The CDR3 bases are TGTGCCAGCAGCCCCCGGACTAGCGGATACAATGAGCAGTTCTTC. Translation gives CASSPRTSGYNEQFF.

The rearrangement joins TRBV5-1 to TRBJ2-2; 8 bases are a match to TRBD1. The CDR3 loop spans 16 amino acids. V dropped 3 bases and J dropped 1; count of bases not matched to a gene: 5. The germline V gene encodes CDR1 SGHRS and CDR2 YFSETQ. CDR3 loop: CASSSLTGENTGELFF. CDR3 nucleotide sequence: TGCGCCAGCAGCTCGTTGACAGGGGAGAACACCGGGGAGCTGTTTTTT.

This clone was counted a single time. The chain is built from TRBV12-5 and TRBJ2-7, with D perhaps matching TRBD2 (5 bases). The CDR3 extends over 16 amino acids. Per the germline V gene, CDR1 is LGHNT and CDR2 is FRNRAP. V gave up 4 bases and J gave up 4 bases, with 20 bases separating them. The CDR3 spells CASGSPRGRSGYEQYF. CDR3 nucleotides: TGTGCTAGTGGTTCCCCCCGGGGAAGATCAGGTTACGAGCAGTACTTC. The variable domain in full, with the rest retrieved from reference TRBV12-5 and TRBJ2-7, is DARVTQTPRHKVTEMGQEVTMRCQPILGHNTVFWYRQTMMQGLELLAYFRNRAPLDDSGMPKDRFSAEMPDATLATLKIQPSEPRDSAVYFCASGSPRGRSGYEQYFGPGTRLTVT.

With regard to this clone: The junction shows a germline mismatch at one end, possibly a read error. At the DNA level, this CDR3 is encoded by other sequences in the same sample as well. J is TRBJ2-2 and V is TRBV6-1; 8 positions match TRBD2. In germline, CDR1 is MNHNS, CDR2 SASEGT. CDR3 length equals 19 residues. The CDR3 region is CASSESLHGGEQNTGELFF. The CDR3 DNA sequence: TGTGCCAGCAGTGAAAGCCTGCACGGGGGGGAACAGAACACCGGGGAACTGTTTTTT.

The chain recombines TRBV24-1 with TRBJ2-7; TRBD2 is a possible D gene (7 bases). The V and J ends lost 3 bases and 5 bases respectively, with 16 bases between them. Germline V gene data show CDR1 as KGHDR and CDR2 as SFDVKD. CDR3 length: 15 amino acids. The CDR3 spells CATSDPGGASNEQYF. CDR3 coding DNA: TGTGCCACCAGTGATCCTGGGGGGGCTAGCAACGAGCAGTACTTC.

CDR3 coding DNA: TGTGCCACCAGCAGCGAAGAGACCCAGTACTTC. Its translation is CATSSEETQYF. The rearrangement uses TRBV15 and TRBJ2-5, with no clear D. CDR1 is LNHNV and CDR2 is YYDKDF in the germline V gene (reference sequence). This CDR3 region has 11 residues. Trimming shortened V by 3 bases and J by 3 bases, and 2 bases separated the two germline ends.

The V gene is TRBV5-1, the J gene TRBJ2-7; 7 nucleotides match TRBD1. Germline CDR1 is SGHRS and CDR2 is YFSETQ. The V and J ends lost 2 bases and 3 bases, in that order; junction bases with no gene match: 5. The CDR3 sequence is 14 residues long. Here the CDR3 DNA reads TGCGCCAGCAGCTTCGGACAGGTGGACTACGAGCAGTACTTC. Translated: CASSFGQVDYEQYF. Using reference TRBV5-1 and TRBJ2-7 for the parts outside the CDR3, the full variable domain is KAGVTQTPRYLIKTRGQQVTLSCSPISGHRSVSWYQQTPGQGLQFLFEYFSETQRNKGNFPGRFSGRQFSNSRSEMNVSTLELGDSALYLCASSFGQVDYEQYFGPGTRLTVT.

The gene calls are TRBV3-1 (or the pseudogene TRBV3-2) and TRBJ1-2, with no clear D. The CDR3 has 14 amino acids. Germline V gives CDR1 LGHDT, CDR2 YNNKEL (reference sequence). The V gene lost 0 bases and the J gene lost 6 bases, with 11 bases spanning the gap. The CDR3 DNA reads as TGTGCCAGCAGCCAAGAGCGGGAAGGGCATGGCTACACCTTC. Translation: CASSQEREGHGYTF.

The V gene is TRBV27, the J gene TRBJ1-2; tentative D call: TRBD1 (5 bases). The germline CDR1 and CDR2 sequences are MNHEY and SMNVEV (reference sequence). The ends were cut back, 5 bases at V and 5 bases at J, with 15 bases in the middle. This CDR3 contains 14 residues. The CDR3: CASSITGDFYGYTF. The CDR3, as DNA: TGTGCCAGCAGTATAACAGGAGACTTTTATGGCTACACCTTC.

Here the CDR3 reads CASSLARQGEQFF. CDR3 coding DNA: TGTGCCAGCAGCTTAGCCCGACAGGGCGAGCAGTTCTTC. This sequence joins TRBV11-1 and TRBJ2-1, with 7 bases matching TRBD1. Trimming removed 0 bases from V and 10 bases from J; junction bases left unmatched: 3. Germline V gene data show CDR1 as SGHAT and CDR2 as FQDESV (reference sequence). The CDR3 spans 13 residues.

The chain carries TRBV5-8 and TRBJ1-5; perhaps TRBD1 as D (5 bases). Trimming took off 0 bases at V and 6 bases at J, with 10 bases between the two ends. The CDR3 runs to 14 residues. Germline lookup yields CDR1 SGHTS and CDR2 YDEGEE. The DNA for the CDR3 is TGTGCCAGCAGCTTGGCGGGGGGGGGTCAGCCCCAGCATTTT. This gives the protein CASSLAGGGQPQHF. Together with reference TRBV5-8 and TRBJ1-5, the CDR3 gives the full variable domain: EAGVTQSPTHLIKTRGQQATLRCSPISGHTSVYWYQQALGLGLQFLLWYDEGEERNRGNFPPRFSGRQFPNYSSELNVNALELEDSALYLCASSLAGGGQPQHFGDGTRLSIL.

The rearrangement links TRBV5-4 to TRBJ1-6, with 9 positions matching TRBD1. CDR3 length: 17 amino acids. The V segment lost 0 bases and the J segment 7 bases; nucleotides outside the gene matches: 8. The germline gives CDR1 SGHNT, CDR2 YYREEE (reference sequence). CDR3 protein: CASSLGGTGLLNSPLHF. Here the CDR3 DNA reads TGTGCCAGCAGCTTGGGGGGGACAGGGTTGCTAAATTCACCCCTCCACTTT.

V and J are TRBV5-6 and TRBJ1-5, with 8 bases that match TRBD1. CDR1 is SGHDT, CDR2 YYEEEE, per germline. The CDR3 is made up of 15 amino acids. The V segment lost 7 bases and the J segment 5 bases; nucleotides outside the gene matches: 11. In DNA, the CDR3 is TGTGCCAGCGCAACTTACAGGGGGGAGGATCAGCCCCAGCATTTT. Translation: CASATYRGEDQPQHF.

This chain uses TRBV2 with TRBJ2-2; TRBD1 might be the D (6 bases). Germline CDR1 SNHLY, CDR2 FYNNEI. The CDR3 extends over 13 amino acids. The V end lost 8 bases, the J end lost 5 bases, and 12 bases lay between the germline ends. CDR3 in DNA: TGTGCCAGCTCGACAGGCGTAACCGGGGAGCTGTTTTTT. It translates to CASSTGVTGELFF.

This rearrangement joins TRBV18 to TRBJ2-7, with 11 bases matching TRBD1. The length of the CDR3 is 16 residues. V shed 3 bases and J 4 bases; nucleotides not matched to a gene: 8. The germline CDR1 and CDR2 sequences are KGHSH and LQKENI. CDR3 nucleotide sequence: TGTGCCAGCTCACCTGGGACAGGGGGGACAGGATACGAGCAGTACTTC. Translation: CASSPGTGGTGYEQYF.

This clone was observed a single time. The chain joins TRBV7-9 to TRBJ1-3; D ambiguous. V lost 1 base and J 7 bases, leaving 5 bases between the germline ends. The CDR3 runs to 12 residues. Germline assignment: CDR1 SEHNR and CDR2 FQNEAQ (reference sequence). The CDR3 here is CASSLGANTIYF. For the CDR3, the DNA is TGTGCCAGCAGCTTAGGGGCTAACACCATATATTTT.

This clone showed up just once. The rearrangement joins TRBV27 to TRBJ1-1, with D hard to call. The ends were cut back, 6 bases at V and 1 base at J, with 12 bases in the middle. The CDR3 is made up of 14 amino acids. Germline V gene lookup returns CDR1 MNHEY and CDR2 SMNVEV (reference sequence). The CDR3 region is CASRNQPGNTEAFF. CDR3 sequence (DNA): TGTGCCAGCAGGAACCAACCGGGGAACACTGAAGCTTTCTTT.